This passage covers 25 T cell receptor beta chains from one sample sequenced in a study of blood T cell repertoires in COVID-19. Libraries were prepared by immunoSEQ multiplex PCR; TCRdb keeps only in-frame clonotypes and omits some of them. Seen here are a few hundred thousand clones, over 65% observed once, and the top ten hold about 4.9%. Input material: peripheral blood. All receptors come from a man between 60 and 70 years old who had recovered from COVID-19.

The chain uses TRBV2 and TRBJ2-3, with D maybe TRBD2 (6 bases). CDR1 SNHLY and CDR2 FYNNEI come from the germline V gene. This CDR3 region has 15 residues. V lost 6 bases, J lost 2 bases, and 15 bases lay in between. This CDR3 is CASRKEGRPTDTQYF. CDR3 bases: TGTGCCAGCAGGAAGGAGGGGCGACCCACAGATACGCAGTATTTT.

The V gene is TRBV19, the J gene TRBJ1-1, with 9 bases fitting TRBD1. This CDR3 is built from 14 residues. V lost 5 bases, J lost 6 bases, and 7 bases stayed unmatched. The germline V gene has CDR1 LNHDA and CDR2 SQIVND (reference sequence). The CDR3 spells CASSGTGQWAEAFF. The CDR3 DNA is TGTGCCAGTAGTGGGACAGGGCAATGGGCTGAAGCTTTCTTT.

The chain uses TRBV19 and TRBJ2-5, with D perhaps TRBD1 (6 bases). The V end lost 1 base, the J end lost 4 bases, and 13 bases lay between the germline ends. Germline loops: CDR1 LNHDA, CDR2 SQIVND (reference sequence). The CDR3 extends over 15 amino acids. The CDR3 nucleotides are TGTGCCAGTAGTATAGGAGGGGGTCTGGGAGAGACCCAGTACTTC. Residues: CASSIGGGLGETQYF.

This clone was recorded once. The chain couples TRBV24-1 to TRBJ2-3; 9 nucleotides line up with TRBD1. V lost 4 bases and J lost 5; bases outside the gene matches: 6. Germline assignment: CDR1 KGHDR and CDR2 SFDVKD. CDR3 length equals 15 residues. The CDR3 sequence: CATSDHRTGEDTQYF. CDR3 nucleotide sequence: TGTGCCACCAGTGACCACCGGACAGGGGAAGATACGCAGTATTTT.

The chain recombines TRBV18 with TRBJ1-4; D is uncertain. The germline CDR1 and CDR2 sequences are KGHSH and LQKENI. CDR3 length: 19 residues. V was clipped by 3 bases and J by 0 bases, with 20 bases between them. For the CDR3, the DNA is TGTGCCAGCTCACCTGAGAAAGTTGGGCCTTGGGCAACTAATGAAAAACTGTTTTTT. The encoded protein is CASSPEKVGPWATNEKLFF.

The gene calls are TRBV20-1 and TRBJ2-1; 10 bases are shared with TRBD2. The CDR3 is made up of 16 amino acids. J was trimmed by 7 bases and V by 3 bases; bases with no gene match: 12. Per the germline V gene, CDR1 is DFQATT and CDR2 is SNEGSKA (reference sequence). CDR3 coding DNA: TGCAGTGCTAGTCCTATAGCGGGGGGCCCTGGAAATGAGCAGTTCTTC. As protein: CSASPIAGGPGNEQFF.

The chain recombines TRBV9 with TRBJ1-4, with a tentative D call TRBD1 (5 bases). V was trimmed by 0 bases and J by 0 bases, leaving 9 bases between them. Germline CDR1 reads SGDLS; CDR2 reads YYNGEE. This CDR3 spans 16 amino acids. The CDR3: CASSVGQLATNEKLFF. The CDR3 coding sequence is TGTGCCAGCAGCGTAGGACAGCTTGCAACTAATGAAAAACTGTTTTTT.

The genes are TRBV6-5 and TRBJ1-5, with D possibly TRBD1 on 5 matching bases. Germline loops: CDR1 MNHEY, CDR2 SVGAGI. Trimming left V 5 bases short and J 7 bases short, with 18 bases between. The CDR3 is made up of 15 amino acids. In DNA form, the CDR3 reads TGTGCCAGCAGTCCCTCGGGGGGTTCGGGCCAGCCCCAGCATTTT. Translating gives CASSPSGGSGQPQHF.

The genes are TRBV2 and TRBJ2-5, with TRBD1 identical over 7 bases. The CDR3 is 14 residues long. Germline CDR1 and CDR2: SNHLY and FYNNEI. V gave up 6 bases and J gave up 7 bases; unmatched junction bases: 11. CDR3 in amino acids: CASSPGTALGTQYF. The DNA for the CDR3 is TGTGCCAGCAGCCCCGGGACAGCTCTAGGGACCCAGTACTTC.

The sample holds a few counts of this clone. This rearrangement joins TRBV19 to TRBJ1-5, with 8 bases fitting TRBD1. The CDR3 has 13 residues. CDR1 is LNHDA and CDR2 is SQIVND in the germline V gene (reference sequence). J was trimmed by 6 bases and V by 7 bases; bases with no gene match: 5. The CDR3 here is CASIPQGAQPQHF. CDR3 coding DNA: TGTGCCAGTATTCCCCAGGGGGCTCAGCCCCAGCATTTT. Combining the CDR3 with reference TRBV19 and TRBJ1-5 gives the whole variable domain DGGITQSPKYLFRKEGQNVTLSCEQNLNHDAMYWYRQDPGQGLRLIYYSQIVNDFQKGDIAEGYSVSREKKESFPLTVTSAQKNPTAFYLCASIPQGAQPQHFGDGTRLSIL.

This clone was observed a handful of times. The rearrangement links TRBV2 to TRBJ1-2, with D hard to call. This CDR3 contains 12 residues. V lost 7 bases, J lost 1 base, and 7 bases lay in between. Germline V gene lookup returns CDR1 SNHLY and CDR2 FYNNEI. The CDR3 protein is CASKNFNYGYTF. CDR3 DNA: TGTGCCAGCAAGAACTTTAACTATGGCTACACCTTC.

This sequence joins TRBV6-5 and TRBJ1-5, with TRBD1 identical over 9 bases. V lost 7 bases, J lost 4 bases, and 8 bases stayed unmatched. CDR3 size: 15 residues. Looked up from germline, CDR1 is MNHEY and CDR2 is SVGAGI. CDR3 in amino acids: CASTGGQGPNQPQHF. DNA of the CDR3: TGTGCCAGCACTGGGGGACAGGGCCCAAATCAGCCCCAGCATTTT.

CDR3 sequence (DNA): TGCGCCAGCAGCTCCTTAGGGGACAGAGCCTACAATGAGCAGTTCTTC. Its translation: CASSSLGDRAYNEQFF. The rearrangement joins TRBV5-1 to TRBJ2-1; 7 bases align to TRBD1. This CDR3 has 16 amino acids. After removal of 3 bases from V and 2 bases from J, the junction contained 8 bases not matched to a gene. Germline V lookup: CDR1 SGHRS, CDR2 YFSETQ.

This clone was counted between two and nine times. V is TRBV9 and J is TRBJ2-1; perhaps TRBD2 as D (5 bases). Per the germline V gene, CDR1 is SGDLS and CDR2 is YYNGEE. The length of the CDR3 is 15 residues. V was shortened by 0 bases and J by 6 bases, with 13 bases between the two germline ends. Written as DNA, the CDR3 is TGTGCCAGCAGCGTAGGACCGGGGATCGGCAATGAGCAGTTCTTC. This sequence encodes CASSVGPGIGNEQFF.

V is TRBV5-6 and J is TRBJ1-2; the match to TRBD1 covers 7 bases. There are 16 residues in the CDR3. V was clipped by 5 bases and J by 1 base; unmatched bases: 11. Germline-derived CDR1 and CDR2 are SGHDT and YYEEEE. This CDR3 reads CASSSGARGDNYGYTF. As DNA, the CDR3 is TGTGCCAGCAGTTCTGGGGCCAGGGGGGATAACTATGGCTACACCTTC.

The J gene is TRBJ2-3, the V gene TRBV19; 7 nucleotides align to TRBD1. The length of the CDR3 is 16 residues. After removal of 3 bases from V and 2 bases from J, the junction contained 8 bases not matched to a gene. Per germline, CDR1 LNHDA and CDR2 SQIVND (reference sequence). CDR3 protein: CASSIDAQGNTDTQYF. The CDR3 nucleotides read TGTGCCAGTAGTATCGACGCACAGGGGAACACAGATACGCAGTATTTT. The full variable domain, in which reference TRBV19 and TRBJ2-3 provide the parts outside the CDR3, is DGGITQSPKYLFRKEGQNVTLSCEQNLNHDAMYWYRQDPGQGLRLIYYSQIVNDFQKGDIAEGYSVSREKKESFPLTVTSAQKNPTAFYLCASSIDAQGNTDTQYFGPGTRLTVL.

CDR3 sequence: CATSRDRMGLVMGNIQYF. CDR3 sequence (DNA): TGTGCCACCAGCAGAGACAGAATGGGACTAGTGATGGGAAACATTCAGTACTTC. The rearrangement joins TRBV15 to TRBJ2-4; 8 bases are shared with TRBD2. V dropped 0 bases and J dropped 6; count of bases not matched to a gene: 13. Looked up from germline, CDR1 is LNHNV and CDR2 is YYDKDF (reference sequence). CDR3 length: 18 amino acids.

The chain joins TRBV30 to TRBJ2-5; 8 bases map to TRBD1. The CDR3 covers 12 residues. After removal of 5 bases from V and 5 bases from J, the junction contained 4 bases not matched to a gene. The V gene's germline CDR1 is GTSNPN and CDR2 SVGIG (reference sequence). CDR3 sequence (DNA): TGTGCCTGGGGACAGGGTTGGGAGACCCAGTACTTC. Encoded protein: CAWGQGWETQYF.

The CDR3 DNA sequence: TGTGCCCAGCACCCGAGGGGAGGTATCTCTGAAGCTTTCTTT. This gives the protein CAQHPRGGISEAFF. The chain carries TRBV30 and TRBJ1-1; tentative D call: TRBD1 (5 bases). The CDR3 loop spans 14 amino acids. The V and J ends lost 8 bases and 6 bases respectively, with 22 bases between them. Looked up from germline, CDR1 is GTSNPN and CDR2 is SVGIG (reference sequence).

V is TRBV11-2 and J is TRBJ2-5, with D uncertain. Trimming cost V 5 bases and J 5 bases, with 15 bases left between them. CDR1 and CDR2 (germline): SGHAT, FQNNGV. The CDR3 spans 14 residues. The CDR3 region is CASSPAPVSETQYF. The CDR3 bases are TGTGCCAGCAGCCCCGCTCCGGTGTCGGAGACCCAGTACTTC. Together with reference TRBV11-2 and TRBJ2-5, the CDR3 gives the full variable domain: EAGVAQSPRYKIIEKRQSVAFWCNPISGHATLYWYQQILGQGPKLLIQFQNNGVVDDSQLPKDRFSAERLKGVDSTLKIQPAKLEDSAVYLCASSPAPVSETQYFGPGTRLLVL.

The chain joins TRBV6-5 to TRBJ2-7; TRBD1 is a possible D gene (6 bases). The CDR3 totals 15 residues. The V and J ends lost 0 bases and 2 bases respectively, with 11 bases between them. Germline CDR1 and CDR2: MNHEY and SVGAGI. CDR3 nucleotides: TGTGCCAGCAGTTACTCGGGGGACAAAACCTACGAGCAGTACTTC. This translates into CASSYSGDKTYEQYF.

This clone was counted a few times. The CDR3 reads CASSEWGQGTRYGYTF. The CDR3 region has the DNA TGTGCCAGCAGTGAATGGGGACAGGGGACACGCTATGGCTACACCTTC. This rearrangement joins TRBV6-1 to TRBJ1-2, with 10 bases fitting TRBD1. In germline, CDR1 is MNHNS, CDR2 SASEGT. This CDR3 comprises 16 residues. The ends lost 2 bases at V and 4 bases at J; junction bases unmatched: 7.

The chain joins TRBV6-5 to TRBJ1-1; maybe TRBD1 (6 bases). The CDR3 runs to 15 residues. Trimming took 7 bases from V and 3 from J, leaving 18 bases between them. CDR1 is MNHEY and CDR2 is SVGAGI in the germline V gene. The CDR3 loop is CASTPLGGRDTEAFF. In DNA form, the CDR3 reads TGTGCCAGCACCCCCCTTGGGGGCCGGGACACTGAAGCTTTCTTT.

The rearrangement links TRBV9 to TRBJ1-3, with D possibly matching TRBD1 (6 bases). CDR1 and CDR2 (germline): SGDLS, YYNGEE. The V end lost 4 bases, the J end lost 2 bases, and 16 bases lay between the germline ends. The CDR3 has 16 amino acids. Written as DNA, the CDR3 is TGTGCCAGCAGCACTCGGACAGCAGGACCTGGAAACACCATATATTTT. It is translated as CASSTRTAGPGNTIYF.

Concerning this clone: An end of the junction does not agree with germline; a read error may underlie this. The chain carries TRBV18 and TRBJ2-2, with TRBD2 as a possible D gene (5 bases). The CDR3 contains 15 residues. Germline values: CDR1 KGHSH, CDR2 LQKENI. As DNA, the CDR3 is TGTGCCAGCTCCCCACGGGGAGACTACACCGGGGAGCTGTTTTTT. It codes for CASSPRGDYTGELFF. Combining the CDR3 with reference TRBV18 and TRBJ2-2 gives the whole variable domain NAGVMQNPRHLVRRRGQEARLRCSPMKGHSHVYWYRQLPEEGLKFMVYLQKENIIDESGMPKERFSAEFPKEGPSILRIQQVVRGDSAAYFCASSPRGDYTGELFFGEGSRLTVL.